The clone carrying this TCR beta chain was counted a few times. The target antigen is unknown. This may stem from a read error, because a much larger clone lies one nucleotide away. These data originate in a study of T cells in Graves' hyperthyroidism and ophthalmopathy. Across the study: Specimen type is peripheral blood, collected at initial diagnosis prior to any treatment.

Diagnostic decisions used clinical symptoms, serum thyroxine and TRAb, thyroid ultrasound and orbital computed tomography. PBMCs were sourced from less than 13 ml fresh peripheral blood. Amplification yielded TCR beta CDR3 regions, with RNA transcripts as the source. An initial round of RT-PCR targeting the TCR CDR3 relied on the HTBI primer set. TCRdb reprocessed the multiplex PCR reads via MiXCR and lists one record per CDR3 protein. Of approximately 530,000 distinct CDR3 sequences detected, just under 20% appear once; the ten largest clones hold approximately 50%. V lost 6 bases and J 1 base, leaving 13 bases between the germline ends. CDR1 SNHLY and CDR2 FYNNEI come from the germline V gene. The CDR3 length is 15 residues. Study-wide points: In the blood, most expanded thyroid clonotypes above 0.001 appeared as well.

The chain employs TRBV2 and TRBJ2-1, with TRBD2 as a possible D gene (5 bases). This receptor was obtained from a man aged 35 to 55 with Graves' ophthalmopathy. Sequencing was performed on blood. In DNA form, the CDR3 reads TGTGCCAGCAGCCGGACTCGCGGATCCTACAATGAGCAGTTCTTC. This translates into CASSRTRGSYNEQFF.